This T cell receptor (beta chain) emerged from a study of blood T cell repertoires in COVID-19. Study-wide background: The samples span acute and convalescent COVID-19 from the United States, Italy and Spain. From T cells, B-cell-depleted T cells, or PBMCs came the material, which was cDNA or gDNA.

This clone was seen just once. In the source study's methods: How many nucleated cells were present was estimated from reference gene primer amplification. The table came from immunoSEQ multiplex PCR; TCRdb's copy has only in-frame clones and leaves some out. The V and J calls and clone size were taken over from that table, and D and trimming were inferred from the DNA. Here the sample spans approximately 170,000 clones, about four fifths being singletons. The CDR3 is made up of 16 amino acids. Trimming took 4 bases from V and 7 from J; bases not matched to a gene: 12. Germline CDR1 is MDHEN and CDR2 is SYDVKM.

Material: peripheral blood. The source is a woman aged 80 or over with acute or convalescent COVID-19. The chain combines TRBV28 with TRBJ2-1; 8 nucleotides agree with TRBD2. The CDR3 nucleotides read TGTGCCAGCAGTTCCCCGCCGATCGGGGGGGGAAATGAGCAGTTCTTC. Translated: CASSSPPIGGGNEQFF.